A selection of T cell receptor beta chains follows, all from one sample in a study of T cells in Graves' hyperthyroidism and ophthalmopathy. MiXCR was run by TCRdb on the multiplex PCR reads, yielding one entry per CDR3 protein. The data contain under 350,000 distinct CDR3 sequences, 20% to 25% of them seen just once; the ten biggest clones take up about 50%. The sequenced sample consisted of blood. The receptor source for this set is a woman aged 45 to 65 with Graves' hyperthyroidism. Each CDR3 is given with its conserved first and last residue. Each record gives: J gene, clone size, V gene, D gene, CDR3 DNA, CDR3 protein. The D gene is left open where the match is weak. Where a row states a size, it is once, few, many or the class of an expanded clone; other rows omit it.

>TRBJ2-1|many|TRBV14|-
TGTGCCAGCAGTCGGAGCTTAGCAACCAATGAGCAGTTCTTC
CASSRSLATNEQFF
>TRBJ2-7|many|TRBV27|TRBD1
TGTGCCAGTCCCGATGCGGACAGGGGGCGTGACGAGCAGTACTTC
CASPDADRGRDEQYF
>TRBJ2-7|many|TRBV20-1|TRBD2
TGCAGTGTACGGGGGGGGGGAAGAGACGAGCAGTACTTC
CSVRGGGRDEQYF
>TRBJ2-1|-|TRBV4-2|-
TGTGCCAGCAGCCTCTCACCGGGATCATTAGACAATGAGCAGTTCTTC
CASSLSPGSLDNEQFF
>TRBJ2-7|-|TRBV6-1|-
TGTGCCGGGAGGGGGGTGAAGTGGCAAGTGCCTTATCACGAGCAGTACTTC
CAGRGVKWQVPYHEQYF
>TRBJ1-5|few|TRBV25-1|-
TGTGCCAGCTGCAGGGAGAATCAGCCCCAGCATTTT
CASCRENQPQHF
>TRBJ1-2|many|TRBV6-1|-
TGTGCCAGCACCCCAGGCGGGTTTACGGCGATTGGCTACACCTTC
CASTPGGFTAIGYTF
>TRBJ1-1|-|TRBV18|-
TGTGCCAGCTCACCAATTGGGGGGAGCACTGAAGCTTTCTTT
CASSPIGGSTEAFF
>TRBJ2-6|many|TRBV20-1|-
TGCAGTGCTAGCCCCACCTCATCCACTGGGGCCAACGTCCTGACTTTC
CSASPTSSTGANVLTF
>TRBJ2-1|many|TRBV28|TRBD2
TGTGCCAGCAGGGATAGCGGGAATCGAGAGCAGTTCTTC
CASRDSGNREQFF
>TRBJ1-1|-|TRBV12-3/TRBV12-4|-
TGTGCCAGCAGCACAGTGGCCACTGAAGCTTTCTTT
CASSTVATEAFF
>TRBJ1-4|-|TRBV7-8|-
TGTGCCAGCAGCTTAGCGTTGCGGGCGGCAACTAATGAAAAACTGTTTTTT
CASSLALRAATNEKLFF
>TRBJ2-1|-|TRBV15|-
TGTGCCACCAGCAGAGATCGGTTGGGGGGGCCCAATGAGCAGTTCTTC
CATSRDRLGGPNEQFF
>TRBJ2-3|many|TRBV12-3/TRBV12-4|-
TGTGCCAGCAGTTTCGGGCAGGCAGGCGATACGCAGTATTTT
CASSFGQAGDTQYF
>TRBJ2-7|-|TRBV5-1|TRBD2
TGCGCCAGCAGCTTGGAGGCTAGCGGGTACGAGCAGTACTTC
CASSLEASGYEQYF
>TRBJ2-5|-|TRBV2|-
TGTGCCAGCAGTGACAGGGGAGCGAAAGAGACCCAGTACTTC
CASSDRGAKETQYF
>TRBJ1-2|-|TRBV9|TRBD1
TGTGCCAGCAGCGTAGCTGGGACAGGGAGGTATGGCTACACCTTC
CASSVAGTGRYGYTF
>TRBJ2-1|many|TRBV2|-
TGTGCCAGCAGCGCCCGGGGGAGGAGTCTGTTCTTC
CASSARGRSLFF
>TRBJ1-5|many|TRBV12-3/TRBV12-4|-
TGTGCCAGCCGCCATCCCGAGTTCGATCAGCCCCAGCATTTT
CASRHPEFDQPQHF
>TRBJ2-4|-|TRBV11-2|-
TGTGCCAGCAGCTTGGGGCCGGGAGGACAGAACCCGATAGCCAAAAACACTCAGTACTTC
CASSLGPGGQNPIAKNTQYF
>TRBJ1-4|few|TRBV12-3/TRBV12-4|-
TGTGCCAGCAGTTTGGTCGTTCTTCCAAATCCCCGGGAAAAACTGTTTTTT
CASSLVVLPNPREKLFF
>TRBJ2-7|many|TRBV7-9|-
TGTGCCAGCAGCCCTTTACGTTCAAGCTCCTACGAGCAGTACTTC
CASSPLRSSSYEQYF
>TRBJ1-2|few|TRBV13|TRBD1
TGTGCCAGCAGCCGCCTGGGGACAGCTTATGGCTACACCTTC
CASSRLGTAYGYTF
>TRBJ1-1|many|TRBV30|-
TGTGCCTGGACGTTGGCGGAGAACACTGAAGCTTTCTTT
CAWTLAENTEAFF
>TRBJ2-1|-|TRBV6-1|-
TGTGCCAGCACCCTTTTGGGAGCGAGCAATGAGCAGTTCTTC
CASTLLGASNEQFF
>TRBJ2-7|-|TRBV18|TRBD2
TGTGCCAGCTCACCAGGTAGCGGGGGGTACGAGCAGTACTTC
CASSPGSGGYEQYF
>TRBJ2-1|many|TRBV7-3|TRBD2
TGTGCCAGCAGCTTTCTAGCGGGGGCTTACAATGAGCAGTTCTTC
CASSFLAGAYNEQFF
>TRBJ1-1|few|TRBV28|TRBD1
TGTGCCAGCAGTCCGTTTTTGTGGCAGGGGGCCACTGAAGCTTTCTTT
CASSPFLWQGATEAFF
>TRBJ2-5|few|TRBV11-2|TRBD2
TGTGCCAGCAGCTTAGGAGCGGGACGGTCGCAAGAGACCCAGTACTTC
CASSLGAGRSQETQYF
>TRBJ2-5|many|TRBV11-2|-
TGTGCCAGCAGCTTACGGCCTGCCGGGGTTGAAGAGACCCAGTACTTC
CASSLRPAGVEETQYF
>TRBJ2-2|-|TRBV7-9|TRBD1
TGTGCCAGCAGCCATACCCGGGACAGGGGCCGGCGGACCGGGGAGCTGTTTTTT
CASSHTRDRGRRTGELFF
>TRBJ1-1|few|TRBV9|-
TGTGCCAGCAGCGTCTATACAGGTTCAGGTGGGACTGAAGCTTTCTTT
CASSVYTGSGGTEAFF
>TRBJ2-3|few|TRBV10-3|-
TGTGCCATCAGTGTGGCCAACACAGATACGCAGTATTTT
CAISVANTDTQYF
>TRBJ1-1|-|TRBV6-5|TRBD1
TGTGCCAGCAGTTACTCCGGGACAGGGGTCCCTAGCACTGAAGCTTTCTTT
CASSYSGTGVPSTEAFF
>TRBJ1-1|many|TRBV6-1|-
TGTGCCAGCATCCAGGGAATGAACACTGAAGCTTTCTTT
CASIQGMNTEAFF
>TRBJ2-5|-|TRBV11-2|-
TGTGCCACCGGGGCCGGGACGGGACAAGAGACCCAGTACTTC
CATGAGTGQETQYF
>TRBJ1-1|many|TRBV5-1|TRBD1
TGCGCCAGCAGCTTGCCCATTGGACAGGTCTTCATGAACACTGAAGCTTTCTTT
CASSLPIGQVFMNTEAFF
>TRBJ2-7|-|TRBV2|-
TGTGCCAGCAGTCCTCGGACAGGGAGGGCCTACGAGCAGTACTTC
CASSPRTGRAYEQYF
>TRBJ2-5|many|TRBV7-8|TRBD2
TGTGCCAGCAGCCCCCGGACTAGCGGGAGAAGTAAGACCCAGTACTTC
CASSPRTSGRSKTQYF
>TRBJ2-2|-|TRBV30|-
TGTGCCTGGAGTGTACAGGGGAGGACCGGGGAGCTGTTTTTT
CAWSVQGRTGELFF
>TRBJ1-1|-|TRBV9|-
TGTGCCAGCAGCGTAGGGGCAGGGATTGTGGGCACTGAAGCTTTCTTT
CASSVGAGIVGTEAFF
>TRBJ2-2|-|TRBV25-1|TRBD1
TGTGCCAGCGGGAGGGACAGGGCCACCGGGGAGCTGTTTTTT
CASGRDRATGELFF
>TRBJ2-7|many|TRBV6-1|TRBD2
TGTGCCAGCACTAGTCGGGGGGGGCCCTACGAGCAGTACTTC
CASTSRGGPYEQYF
>TRBJ2-4|many|TRBV30|TRBD1
TGTGCCTGGAGTGTGGGGGACAGGTTGGGGAACATTCAGTACTTC
CAWSVGDRLGNIQYF
>TRBJ1-5|many|TRBV5-1|-
TGCGCCAGCAGCTTTGGGACGGGCAATCAGCCCCAGCATTTT
CASSFGTGNQPQHF